This note documents a single T cell receptor beta chain sequence. Its antigen is still unknown. In TCRdb, the reads were re-called with MiXCR into one record per CDR3 protein. The table shows around 750,000 distinct CDR3 sequences, with 30% to 35% occurring only once. This record belongs to a study of T cell repertoires in cytomegalovirus infection. Study at large: HLA-C-restricted CMV epitopes, recently identified, and well-studied HLA-B-restricted ones were used by the study. Based on public TCR beta signatures, there were indications of CMV infection and of a matching HLA type. Study outcomes and limitations: The cumulative frequency of public TCR beta families identified carriers of CMV plus the relevant HLA. It was HLA-C-restricted CMV-specific TCR beta clonotypes that dominated the response ex vivo.

The J segment lost 5 bases and the V segment lost 5 bases, leaving 6 bases of the junction unmatched. This CDR3 has 15 amino acids. Looked up from germline, CDR1 is SGHRS and CDR2 is YFSETQ. The chain employs TRBV5-1 and TRBJ2-1; 11 nucleotides match TRBD2. The source is a human donor in good health (CMV status not recorded). Some clones in this sample may be carry-over from other donors' samples. The specimen comprised cultured CD8+ T cells from PBMCs, sampled from culture after CMV antigen stimulation. The CDR3 region is CASRLLAGANNEQFF. The CDR3 nucleotides are TGCGCCAGCAGGTTACTAGCGGGGGCGAACAATGAGCAGTTCTTC.